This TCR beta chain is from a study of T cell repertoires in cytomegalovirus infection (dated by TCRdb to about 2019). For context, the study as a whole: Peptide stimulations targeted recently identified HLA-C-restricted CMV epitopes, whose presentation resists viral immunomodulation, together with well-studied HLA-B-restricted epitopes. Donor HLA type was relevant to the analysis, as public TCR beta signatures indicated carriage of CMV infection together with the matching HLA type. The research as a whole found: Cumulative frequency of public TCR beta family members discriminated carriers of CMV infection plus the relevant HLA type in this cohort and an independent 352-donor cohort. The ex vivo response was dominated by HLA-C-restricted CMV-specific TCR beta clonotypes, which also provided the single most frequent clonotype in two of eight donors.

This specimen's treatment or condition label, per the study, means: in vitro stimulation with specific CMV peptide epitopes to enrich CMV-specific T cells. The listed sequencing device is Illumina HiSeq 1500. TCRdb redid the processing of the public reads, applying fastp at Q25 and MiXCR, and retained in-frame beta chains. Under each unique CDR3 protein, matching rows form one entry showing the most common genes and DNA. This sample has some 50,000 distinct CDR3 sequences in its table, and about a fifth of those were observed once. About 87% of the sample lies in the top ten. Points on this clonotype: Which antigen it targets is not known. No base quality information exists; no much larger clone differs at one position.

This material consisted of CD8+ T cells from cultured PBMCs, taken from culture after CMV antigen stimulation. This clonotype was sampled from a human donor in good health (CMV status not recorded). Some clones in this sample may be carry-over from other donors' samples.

The CDR3 reads as follows: CASTSLRDIQYF. Read as DNA, the sequence is TGTGCCAGCACCTCCCTAAGGGACATTCAGTACTTC. This chain is built from TRBV6-2 or TRBV6-3 and TRBJ2-4, with no D gene named confidently. A distance of 12 bases separates the germline ends of V and J, which lose 7 bases and 8 bases respectively. CDR1 and CDR2, per the germline V gene, are MNHEY and SVGEGT. The CDR3 contains 12 residues, cysteine and phenylalanine counted. The kept DNA is CDR3 alone, 36 bases in frame from the first base.